A single sample is the source of the 21 T cell receptor beta chains below, sequenced in a study of blood T cell repertoires in COVID-19. Here immunoSEQ multiplex PCR was the method, and the copy in TCRdb shows in-frame clones only, minus some. The table has 210,000 or so clones, 80% to 85% seen once; the top ten hold about a sixth. The sample was peripheral blood. Source of these receptors: a woman older than 75 with active or convalescent COVID-19.

V gene TRBV29-1 combines with J gene TRBJ1-2, with TRBD1 matching over 9 bases. The CDR3 length is 14 residues. Germline loops: CDR1 SQVTM, CDR2 ANQGSEA. V was clipped by 6 bases and J by 2 bases; unmatched bases: 7. The CDR3 sequence is CSVAGTGINYGYTF. The CDR3 DNA follows: TGCAGCGTCGCCGGGACAGGGATCAACTATGGCTACACCTTC.

This clone has just one count. The gene calls are TRBV24-1 and TRBJ1-4; 7 nucleotides line up with TRBD1. J gave up 3 bases and V 4 bases, and 4 bases lay outside the gene matches. This CDR3 has 15 residues. Per the germline V gene, CDR1 is KGHDR and CDR2 is SFDVKD. The CDR3 nucleotides are TGTGCCACCAGTGAGGGGACAGCTTCTAATGAAAAACTGTTTTTT. Protein: CATSEGTASNEKLFF.

The rearrangement links TRBV19 to TRBJ1-5; D gene uncertain. V lost 5 bases and J 3 bases, leaving 11 bases between the germline ends. The CDR3 consists of 14 residues. Germline V gene lookup returns CDR1 LNHDA and CDR2 SQIVND (reference sequence). This CDR3 is CASSERHSNQPQHF. CDR3 in DNA: TGTGCCAGTAGTGAGAGACATTCCAATCAGCCCCAGCATTTT.

The J gene is TRBJ1-2, the V gene TRBV4-1; 7 bases match TRBD1. The germline V gene encodes CDR1 MGHRA and CDR2 YSYEKL. CDR3 size: 15 residues. V was pared by 4 bases and J by 1 base, with 6 bases of the junction left unmatched. As DNA, the CDR3 is TGCGCCAGCAGCCGCGGGACAGAGAATAACTATGGCTACACCTTC. Translating gives CASSRGTENNYGYTF.

This chain links TRBV5-6 with TRBJ2-5; no reliable D call. Germline CDR1 reads SGHDT; CDR2 reads YYEEEE. This CDR3 region has 15 residues. V shed 1 base and J shed 5 bases, with 15 bases lying between them. CDR3 sequence: CASSLRTVSLETQYF. The CDR3 DNA sequence: TGTGCCAGCAGCTTGCGTACAGTTTCCCTCGAGACCCAGTACTTC.

The gene calls are TRBV12-3 or TRBV12-4 and TRBJ2-2; D call uncertain. V lost 7 bases and J 4 bases, leaving 10 bases between the germline ends. CDR3 size: 13 residues. CDR3 region: CASTISGTGELFF. The CDR3 DNA reads as TGTGCCAGCACCATTAGTGGCACCGGGGAGCTGTTTTTT.

The chain links TRBV3-1 (or the pseudogene TRBV3-2) to TRBJ2-2; possible D gene TRBD2, 6 bases. The ends were cut back, 4 bases at V and 8 bases at J, with 23 bases in the middle. Per the germline V gene, CDR1 is LGHDT and CDR2 is YNNKEL (reference sequence). The CDR3 totals 17 residues. The CDR3 DNA follows: TGTGCCAGCAGCCGCCCCCCCGGGGGATTGGGGGTAGGGGAGCTGTTTTTT. Encoded protein: CASSRPPGGLGVGELFF.

The chain couples TRBV18 to TRBJ2-7; D is possibly TRBD1 (5 bases). Germline assignment: CDR1 KGHSH and CDR2 LQKENI. The CDR3 runs to 14 residues. Trimming cost V 6 bases and J 3 bases, with 15 bases left between them. The CDR3 DNA reads TGTGCCAGCTCCGAATCTGGACAAGGCTACGAGCAGTACTTC. It yields the protein CASSESGQGYEQYF.

This rearrangement joins TRBV30 to TRBJ2-7, with D possibly being TRBD1 (5 bases). Per germline, CDR1 GTSNPN and CDR2 SVGIG (reference sequence). V dropped 2 bases and J dropped 7 bases, with 18 bases sitting between them. The CDR3 has 14 amino acids. The DNA for the CDR3 is TGTGCCTGGAGTCGACCGGACACCGGAAGGGAGCAGTACTTC. Protein: CAWSRPDTGREQYF.

The rearrangement joins TRBV19 to TRBJ2-1, with 7 nucleotides matching TRBD1. After removal of 1 base from V and 4 bases from J, the junction contained 10 bases not matched to a gene. CDR1 is LNHDA, CDR2 SQIVND, per germline (reference sequence). The CDR3 sequence is 17 residues long. CDR3 bases: TGTGCCAGTAGTATAGGGGTGACAGGGTCCCGTTACAATGAGCAGTTCTTC. Its translation is CASSIGVTGSRYNEQFF. The variable domain in full, with the rest retrieved from reference TRBV19 and TRBJ2-1, is DGGITQSPKYLFRKEGQNVTLSCEQNLNHDAMYWYRQDPGQGLRLIYYSQIVNDFQKGDIAEGYSVSREKKESFPLTVTSAQKNPTAFYLCASSIGVTGSRYNEQFFGPGTRLTVL.

This rearrangement joins TRBV6-6 to TRBJ2-7, with a tentative D call TRBD2 (7 bases). Germline values: CDR1 MNHNY, CDR2 SVGAGI (reference sequence). The V and J ends lost 6 bases and 4 bases respectively, with 19 bases between them. The CDR3 is 15 residues long. The CDR3 coding sequence is TGTGCCAGCAGCTCCAGGGGAGGGGGGAATTACGAGCAGTACTTC. Residues: CASSSRGGGNYEQYF.

The chain couples TRBV5-1 to TRBJ2-1; TRBD1 aligns across 12 bases. The CDR3 is made up of 15 amino acids. V trimming: 3 bases; J trimming: 5 bases; junction bases outside the gene matches: 3. Per germline, CDR1 SGHRS and CDR2 YFSETQ. The DNA for the CDR3 is TGCGCCAGCAGCTCGGGACAGGGGGCCGACAATGAGCAGTTCTTC. It codes for CASSSGQGADNEQFF.

This clone was observed once. This chain connects TRBV5-1 to TRBJ1-4; no firm D call. This CDR3 is built from 14 residues. CDR1 and CDR2 from the germline V gene are SGHRS and YFSETQ. V shed 2 bases and J shed 7 bases, with 12 bases lying between them. Written as DNA, the CDR3 is TGCGCCAGCAGCTTAAAGGCGGGCGGTGAAAAACTGTTTTTT. Residues: CASSLKAGGEKLFF.

This clone showed up just once. The rearrangement joins TRBV3-1 (or the pseudogene TRBV3-2) to TRBJ1-2; 9 bases align to TRBD1. The CDR3 consists of 14 residues. The germline V gene encodes CDR1 LGHDT and CDR2 YNNKEL (reference sequence). The V segment lost 3 bases and the J segment 7 bases; nucleotides outside the gene matches: 6. The CDR3 DNA follows: TGTGCCAGCAGCCAGACCGGGACAGGGTTTGGCTACACCTTC. It specifies CASSQTGTGFGYTF.

V and J are TRBV29-1 and TRBJ2-1; TRBD2 aligns across 10 bases. CDR3 size: 13 residues. CDR1 and CDR2 from the germline V gene are SQVTM and ANQGSEA. V shed 6 bases, J shed 5 bases, and the junction held 4 bases outside the gene matches. For the CDR3, the DNA is TGCAGCGTCCAGCGGGGGGGCAACAATGAGCAGTTCTTC. It codes for CSVQRGGNNEQFF.

This clone has only a few counts. V gene TRBV11-3 combines with J gene TRBJ2-7, with D maybe TRBD2 (7 bases). The V gene lost 1 base and the J gene lost 5 bases, with 15 bases spanning the gap. This CDR3 has 15 amino acids. Germline CDR1 SGHNT, CDR2 YENEEA. The CDR3 DNA reads TGTGCCAGCAGCTTAGTGGGGGGGCGTGGCGACGAGCAGTACTTC. This encodes CASSLVGGRGDEQYF.

The rearrangement joins TRBV6-5 to TRBJ1-5; a possible D gene is TRBD1 (5 bases). Germline assignment: CDR1 MNHEY and CDR2 SVGAGI. The germline V and J ends were trimmed by 2 bases and 5 bases, with 13 bases remaining between them. This CDR3 is 15 amino acids long. CDR3 region: CASSYLPLRDQPQHF. The CDR3 DNA reads as TGTGCCAGCAGTTACCTCCCGCTCAGGGATCAGCCCCAGCATTTT.

The chain couples TRBV21-1 to TRBJ1-1; no DNA check was done on the table's D call, TRBD1. TRBV21-1 represents a pseudogene. The CDR3 runs to 16 residues. For the CDR3, the DNA is TGTGCCAGCAGCAAGGGGGTGGACAGGGATTACACTGAAGCTTTCTTT. It codes for CASSKGVDRDYTEAFF.

The gene calls are TRBV27 and TRBJ1-4; D is undetermined. V was shortened by 3 bases and J by 0 bases, with 8 bases between the two germline ends. Germline CDR1 reads MNHEY; CDR2 reads SMNVEV (reference sequence). The CDR3 is 15 residues long. The CDR3 DNA is TGTGCCAGCAGTTTGAGGGCGACAACTAATGAAAAACTGTTTTTT. Its protein product is CASSLRATTNEKLFF.

This rearrangement joins TRBV6-2 or TRBV6-3 to TRBJ1-2; no clear D gene. V shed 6 bases and J shed 7 bases, with 15 bases lying between them. This CDR3 comprises 13 residues. The germline CDR1 and CDR2 sequences are MNHEY and SVGEGT. The CDR3 here is CASSPGLSTGYTF. The DNA of the CDR3 is TGTGCCAGCAGCCCCGGGTTATCCACTGGCTACACCTTC.

The V call is TRBV6-5, the J call TRBJ1-1; D possibly corresponds to TRBD1 (6 bases). CDR1 and CDR2 from the germline V gene are MNHEY and SVGAGI. CDR3 length equals 14 residues. Trimming removed 7 bases at V and 0 bases at J, with 12 bases between. CDR3 amino acids: CASTSGQMNTEAFF. In DNA form, the CDR3 reads TGTGCCAGCACCTCCGGACAGATGAACACTGAAGCTTTCTTT.